The 21 T cell receptor beta chains presented below share a single source sample, sequenced in a study of post-analysis software for immune sequencing data. Broader study findings: Compared with controls, patients had more of five or six TRBV segments, including TRBV5-6, TRBV5-1 and TRBV20-1.

No antigen has been identified for these receptors. Prepared libraries of TCR beta cDNA carried unique molecular identifiers. Via MiXCR, TCRdb re-called the PCR reads, giving one row per CDR3 protein. Of about 540,000 distinct CDR3 sequences in the sample, approximately 31% were seen once. Sequencing was performed on blood. The receptors were gathered from a girl aged 2 to 17 with multiple sclerosis.

The DNA for the CDR3 is TGTGCCACCAGCGCTCTTAGGGGGTTGGGAGAGACCCAGTACTTC. This codes for CATSALRGLGETQYF. J is TRBJ2-5 and V is TRBV15; weak D call: TRBD1 (6 bases). CDR1 and CDR2 from the germline V gene are LNHNV and YYDKDF (reference sequence). CDR3 length: 15 residues. Trimming shortened V by 5 bases and J by 4 bases, and 17 bases separated the two germline ends. The full variable domain, with the rest looked up from reference TRBV15 and TRBJ2-5, is DAMVIQNPRYQVTQFGKPVTLSCSQTLNHNVMYWYQQKSSQAPKLLFHYYDKDFNNEADTPDNFQSRRPNTSFCFLDIRSPGLGDTAMYLCATSALRGLGETQYFGPGTRLLVL.

The chain links TRBV3-1 to TRBJ1-2; TRBD1 aligns across 7 bases. V gave up 3 bases and J gave up 6 bases; unmatched junction bases: 7. This CDR3 spans 14 amino acids. Germline loops: CDR1 LGHDT, CDR2 YNNKEL (reference sequence). DNA for the CDR3: TGTGCCAGCAGCCATCACGACAGGGTTCATGGCTACACCTTC. Residues: CASSHHDRVHGYTF. Drawing the rest from reference TRBV3-1 and TRBJ1-2, the complete variable domain is DTAVSQTPKYLVTQMGNDKSIKCEQNLGHDTMYWYKQDSKKFLKIMFSYNNKELIINETVPNRFSPKSPDKAHLNLHINSLELGDSAVYFCASSHHDRVHGYTFGSGTRLTVV.

To note about this clonotype: An end of the junction does not agree with germline; a read error may underlie this. This chain connects TRBV29-1 to TRBJ2-5; D remains unclear. Germline loops: CDR1 SQVTM, CDR2 ANQGSEA. This CDR3 has 13 residues. The CDR3 nucleotides read TGCAACGTTGAAGAATACAGTAGGGAGACCCAGTACTTC. This gives the protein CNVEEYSRETQYF.

V and J are TRBV6-2 or TRBV6-3 and TRBJ2-7, with TRBD1 matching 8 bases. The germline gives CDR1 MNHEY, CDR2 SVGEGT. This CDR3 spans 16 amino acids. V lost 6 bases to trimming and J lost 3 bases; unmatched junction nucleotides: 13. The CDR3 sequence is CASSGKLDRADYEQYF. The CDR3 coding sequence is TGTGCCAGCAGCGGGAAGCTGGACAGGGCTGACTACGAGCAGTACTTC.

This chain connects TRBV11-2 to TRBJ2-5, with 7 bases lining up with TRBD2. CDR1 SGHAT and CDR2 FQNNGV come from the germline V gene. CDR3 length: 17 residues. Unmatched junction bases numbered 12, after V lost 3 bases and J lost 2 bases. CDR3 sequence reads: CASSFSSRRGTQETQYF. The CDR3 DNA is TGTGCCAGCAGCTTTTCGTCTCGGCGGGGGACGCAAGAGACCCAGTACTTC.

The chain couples TRBV10-3 to TRBJ2-5; 8 bases fit TRBD1. Germline-derived CDR1 and CDR2 are ENHRY and SYGVKD. This CDR3 has 14 residues. J gave up 3 bases and V 5 bases, and 5 bases lay outside the gene matches. Written as DNA, the CDR3 is TGTGCCATCAGTAAACCGGGACAGGAAGAGACCCAGTACTTC. Translated, it gives CAISKPGQEETQYF.

The chain uses TRBV20-1 and TRBJ1-2, with TRBD1 as a possible D gene (5 bases). The V gene lost 5 bases and the J gene lost 7 bases, with 20 bases spanning the gap. Germline V CDR1 and CDR2: DFQATT, SNEGSKA (reference sequence). The CDR3 is 14 residues long. CDR3 sequence (DNA): TGCAGTGCTGACGGGACTAGGGAGGTGTTTGGCTACACCTTC. This sequence encodes CSADGTREVFGYTF.

The chain employs TRBV2 and TRBJ1-4; no firm D call. CDR3 size: 14 residues. Deletions cut 5 bases from V and 5 bases from J, with 12 bases between. Germline CDR1 SNHLY, CDR2 FYNNEI. The CDR3 protein is CASSPGGRNEKLFF. DNA of the CDR3: TGTGCCAGCAGTCCGGGAGGAAGAAATGAAAAACTGTTTTTT.

This clonotype was recorded a few times. J is TRBJ2-3 and V is TRBV20-1, with 11 positions matching TRBD2. Losses at the gene ends were 6 bases for V and 1 base for J; bases not matched to a gene: 18. Germline CDR1 and CDR2: DFQATT and SNEGSKA (reference sequence). This CDR3 contains 19 residues. DNA of the CDR3: TGCAGTGCCCCTCGAGAGGGTAGCGGGGGGGCGATTGGCACAGATACGCAGTATTTT. Translating gives CSAPREGSGGAIGTDTQYF.

The genes are TRBV6-5 and TRBJ2-1; 10 bases match TRBD1. CDR1 and CDR2 (germline): MNHEY, SVGAGI. The CDR3 is made up of 15 amino acids. V lost 6 bases and J lost 13; bases outside the gene matches: 15. This CDR3 reads CASRNLGTGVETQFF. Written as DNA, the CDR3 is TGTGCCAGCAGGAACCTCGGGACAGGGGTAGAGACCCAGTTCTTC.

The rearrangement uses TRBV5-1 and TRBJ1-5; TRBD1 matches at 7 bases. The CDR3 covers 16 residues. The germline CDR1 and CDR2 sequences are SGHRS and YFSETQ. Trimming removed 0 bases from V and 1 base from J; junction bases left unmatched: 4. CDR3 protein: CASSLDPTGSNQPQHF. The DNA of the CDR3 is TGCGCCAGCAGCTTGGACCCGACAGGGAGCAATCAGCCCCAGCATTTT.

The J gene is TRBJ2-1, the V gene TRBV3-1, with TRBD2 identical over 11 bases. The ends lost 10 bases at V and 10 bases at J; junction bases unmatched: 12. The CDR3 is 14 amino acids. CDR1 LGHDT and CDR2 YNNKEL come from the germline V gene (reference sequence). The CDR3 DNA sequence: TGTGCCACAGAATCTAGCGGGGGGCGGGAAGAGCAGTTCTTC. This sequence encodes CATESSGGREEQFF.

This clonotype was picked up a small number of times. The CDR3 is CSATTPGQSYEQYF. CDR3 DNA: TGCAGTGCGACTACACCGGGACAGAGCTACGAGCAGTACTTC. The chain uses TRBV20-1 and TRBJ2-7; the match to TRBD1 covers 7 bases. CDR1 DFQATT and CDR2 SNEGSKA come from the germline V gene (reference sequence). V was clipped by 6 bases and J by 3 bases; unmatched bases: 11. The CDR3 extends over 14 amino acids.

The chain carries TRBV5-1 and TRBJ1-4; TRBD1 is a possible D gene (6 bases). The V gene lost 4 bases and the J gene lost 3 bases, with 10 bases spanning the gap. CDR1 SGHRS and CDR2 YFSETQ come from the germline V gene. The CDR3 is 14 amino acids. The CDR3 bases are TGCGCCAGCAGCCTTCAGGGGTCTAATGAAAAACTGTTTTTT. This codes for CASSLQGSNEKLFF.

The chain couples TRBV29-1 to TRBJ2-1; the D is unclear. Trimming stripped 3 bases from V and 6 bases from J, with 9 bases between. The CDR3 covers 12 residues. Germline CDR1 and CDR2: SQVTM and ANQGSEA. In nucleotides, the CDR3 is TGCAGCGTTGATTTCCTGGCCAATGAGCAGTTCTTC. It translates to CSVDFLANEQFF.

This clonotype occurred a few times. The V gene is TRBV6-1, the J gene TRBJ2-3, with 7 bases that match TRBD2. The germline CDR1 and CDR2 sequences are MNHNS and SASEGT. With 0 bases clipped from V and 7 bases from J, the junction kept 4 bases outside the gene matches. The CDR3 is 14 amino acids. This chain's CDR3 is CASSEAGSGYTQYF. CDR3 in DNA: TGTGCCAGCAGTGAAGCGGGTAGCGGGTATACGCAGTATTTT.

The rearrangement links TRBV7-9 to TRBJ2-4, with 10 bases identical to TRBD2. The end of the DNA fits TRBJ2-5 better, so the J call may be wrong. Germline CDR1 reads SEHNR; CDR2 reads FQNEAQ (reference sequence). The CDR3 runs 16 residues. As DNA, the CDR3 is TGTGCCAGCAGCTTTTTAGCGGGGGGTGTTGGAGAGACCCAGTACTTC. Protein: CASSFLAGGVGETQYF.

The CDR3 spells CASSRNTGLNTDTQYF. In DNA, the CDR3 is TGTGCCAGCAGCAGAAATACGGGACTTAACACAGATACGCAGTATTTT. The rearrangement uses TRBV7-2 and TRBJ2-3; tentatively, D is TRBD2 (6 bases). The CDR3 spans 16 residues. Trimming cost V 5 bases and J 2 bases, with 17 bases left between them. CDR1 is SGHTA, CDR2 FQGNSA, per germline.

This clonotype was recorded many times. The J gene is TRBJ1-2, the V gene TRBV7-2, with D tentatively TRBD1 (5 bases). The CDR3 is 15 amino acids. V lost 5 bases and J lost 2, with 15 bases in between. Germline CDR1 SGHTA, CDR2 FQGNSA. CDR3 protein: CASSPTGTENYGYTF. DNA for the CDR3: TGTGCCAGCAGCCCGACCGGGACGGAGAACTATGGCTACACCTTC. The full variable domain, in which reference TRBV7-2 and TRBJ1-2 provide the parts outside the CDR3, is GAGVSQSPSNKVTEKGKDVELRCDPISGHTALYWYRQSLGQGLEFLIYFQGNSAPDKSGLPSDRFSAERTGGSVSTLTIQRTQQEDSAVYLCASSPTGTENYGYTFGSGTRLTVV.

The rearrangement links TRBV12-3 or TRBV12-4 to TRBJ2-7, with a weak D call TRBD1 (5 bases). Trimming removed 3 bases at V and 6 bases at J, with 15 bases between. The CDR3 loop spans 14 amino acids. The CDR3 spells CASSFGQGSSEQYF. For the CDR3, the DNA is TGTGCCAGCAGTTTTGGTCAGGGTTCCAGCGAGCAGTACTTC.

This rearrangement joins TRBV28 to TRBJ1-4, with 9 bases identical to TRBD1. Germline CDR1 reads MDHEN; CDR2 reads SYDVKM. The CDR3 covers 14 residues. The ends lost 6 bases at V and 10 bases at J; junction bases unmatched: 9. CDR3 nucleotide sequence: TGTGCCAGCAGGTCCGGGACAGGGTACGGAAAACTGTTTTTT. Protein: CASRSGTGYGKLFF.